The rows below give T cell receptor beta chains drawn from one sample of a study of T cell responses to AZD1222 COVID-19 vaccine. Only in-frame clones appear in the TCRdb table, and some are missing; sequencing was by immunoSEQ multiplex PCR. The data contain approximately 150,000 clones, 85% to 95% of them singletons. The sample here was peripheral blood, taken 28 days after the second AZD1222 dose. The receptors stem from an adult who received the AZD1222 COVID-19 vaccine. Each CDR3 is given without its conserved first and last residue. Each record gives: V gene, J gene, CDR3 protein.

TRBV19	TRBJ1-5	ASSIGNQPQH
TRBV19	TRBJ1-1	ASSIDLGVPSEAF
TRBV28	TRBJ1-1	ASSFRGIMNTEAF
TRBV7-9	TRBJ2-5	ASSGTATYQETQY
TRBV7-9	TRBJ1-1	ASSGTGGYTEAF
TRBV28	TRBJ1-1	ASSSGGEGNTEAF
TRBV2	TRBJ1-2	ASSARDRGLYGYT
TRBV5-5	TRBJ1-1	ASSIGMGLNTEAF
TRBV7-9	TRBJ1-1	ASSPRGWAYTEAF
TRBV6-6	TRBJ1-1	ASSYRGASVGTEAF
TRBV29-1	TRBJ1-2	SARGQGANYGYT
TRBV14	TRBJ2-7	ASSSGRRDEQY
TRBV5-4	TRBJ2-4	ASSLGPAGGQKNIQY
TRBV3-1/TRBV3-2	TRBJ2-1	ASSQDFGGLYYNEQF
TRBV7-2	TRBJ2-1	ASSLGREQF
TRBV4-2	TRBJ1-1	ASSPDREEGAF
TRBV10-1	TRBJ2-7	ASSEIGAGVGEQY
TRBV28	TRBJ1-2	ASMGSGQGHRGYT
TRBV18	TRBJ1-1	ASSRGASETEAF
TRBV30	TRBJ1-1	ASGRGMNTEAF
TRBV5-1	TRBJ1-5	ASSLSAGSQPQH
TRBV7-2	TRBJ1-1	ASSPTGAPTEAF
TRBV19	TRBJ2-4	ASSAQAAKNIQY
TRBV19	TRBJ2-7	ASKGFNSGRGDEQY
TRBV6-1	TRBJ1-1	ASSEGPRGEAF
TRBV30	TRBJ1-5	AWSVYRGPNQPQH
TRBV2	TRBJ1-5	ASREPYRGGNQPQH
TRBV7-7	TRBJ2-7	ASSLDRGNEQY
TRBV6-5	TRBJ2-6	ASSRSGANVLT
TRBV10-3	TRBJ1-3	AIKDSGNTIY
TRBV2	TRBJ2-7	ASRGGASLHEQY
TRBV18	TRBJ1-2	ASSPPSQGSGYT
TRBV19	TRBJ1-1	ASSMAQNTEAF
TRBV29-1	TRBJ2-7	SVKTGQVYEQY
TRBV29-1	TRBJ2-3	SVGGGISTDTQY
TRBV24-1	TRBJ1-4	ATSDTQAGNEKLF
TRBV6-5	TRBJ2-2	ASSRLAGELF
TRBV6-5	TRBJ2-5	ASGNGETQY
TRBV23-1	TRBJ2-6	ASSHSLGSGANVLT
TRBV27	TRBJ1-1	ASSSRGPQTEAF
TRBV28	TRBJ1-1	ATLTSTGIMNTEAF
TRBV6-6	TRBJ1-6	ASSPQGGENSPLH
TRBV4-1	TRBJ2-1	ASSRTSGRSNEQF
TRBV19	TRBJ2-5	ASSISQGSWETQY
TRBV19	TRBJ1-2	ASSKDRNLYGYT
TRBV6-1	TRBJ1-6	ASSERTVSYNSPLH
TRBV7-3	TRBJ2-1	ASSGWTSGGYNEQF
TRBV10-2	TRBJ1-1	ASSEEEGLGTEAF
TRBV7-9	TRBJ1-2	ASSLDGSWNYGYT
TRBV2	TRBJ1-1	ASRAGLNAEAF